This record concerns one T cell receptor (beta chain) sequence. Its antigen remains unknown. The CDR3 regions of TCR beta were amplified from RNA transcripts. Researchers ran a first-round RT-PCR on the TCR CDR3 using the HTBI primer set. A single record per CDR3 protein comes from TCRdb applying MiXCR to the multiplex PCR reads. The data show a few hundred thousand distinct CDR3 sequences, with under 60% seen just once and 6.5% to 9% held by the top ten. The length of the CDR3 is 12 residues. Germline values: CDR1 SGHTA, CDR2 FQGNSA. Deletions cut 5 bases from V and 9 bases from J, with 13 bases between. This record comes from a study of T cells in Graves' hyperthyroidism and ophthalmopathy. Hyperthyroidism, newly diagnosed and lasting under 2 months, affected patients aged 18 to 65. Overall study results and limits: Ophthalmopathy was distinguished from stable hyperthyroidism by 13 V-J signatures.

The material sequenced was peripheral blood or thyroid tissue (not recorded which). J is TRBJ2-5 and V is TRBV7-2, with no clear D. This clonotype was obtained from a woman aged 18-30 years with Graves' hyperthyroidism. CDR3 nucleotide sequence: TGTGCCAGCAGCGCAACGAATCAGCCCCAGTACTTC. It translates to CASSATNQPQYF.